A single sample is the source of the 27 T cell receptor beta chains below, sequenced in a study of T cells in localized non-small cell lung cancer. Libraries were prepared by immunoSEQ multiplex PCR; TCRdb keeps only in-frame clonotypes and omits some of them. The table lists 2,500 to 3,000 clones, approximately 24% of them singletons. Sample: normal lung tissue next to the tumor, taken before any cancer treatment. These receptors all come from a male donor aged 60 or over with stage II lung adenocarcinoma.

In its sample, this clone ranks as medium-sized. The rearrangement links TRBV9 to TRBJ2-7; TRBD1 aligns across 9 bases. The V gene's germline CDR1 is SGDLS and CDR2 YYNGEE. V shed 1 base and J 3 bases; nucleotides not matched to a gene: 8. The CDR3 covers 16 residues. Written as DNA, the CDR3 is TGTGCCAGCAGCGTATCTGACAGGGGGTCTCTCTACGAGCAGTACTTC. Translated: CASSVSDRGSLYEQYF.

The chain couples TRBV19 to TRBJ2-5; D possibly uses TRBD1 or TRBD2 (6 bases each). V was pared by 5 bases and J by 5 bases, with 12 bases between. This CDR3 is built from 13 residues. Germline loops: CDR1 LNHDA, CDR2 SQIVND (reference sequence). The CDR3 nucleotides read TGTGCCAGTAGTGTCCTAGGGGGGGAGACCCAGTACTTC. Protein sequence: CASSVLGGETQYF.

This rearrangement joins TRBV4-1 to TRBJ2-1, with a tentative D call TRBD1 (5 bases). With 3 bases removed from V and 5 bases from J, the gap between germline ends came to 8 bases. This CDR3 comprises 13 residues. Germline CDR1 MGHRA, CDR2 YSYEKL. The CDR3 DNA follows: TGCGCCAGCAGCCAGGACAACAACAATGAGCAGTTCTTC. Protein: CASSQDNNNEQFF.

Concerning this clone itself: Other DNA sequences of this sample code for an identical CDR3. The rearrangement uses TRBV29-1 and TRBJ2-7, with D unresolved. Germline loops: CDR1 SQVTM, CDR2 ANQGSEA. The CDR3 consists of 14 residues. V was shortened by 2 bases and J by 0 bases, with 11 bases between the two germline ends. Here the CDR3 DNA reads TGCAGCGTTGAAAGGGATCCCAACTCCTACGAGCAGTACTTC. This translates into CSVERDPNSYEQYF.

This clone has more than one count but fewer than ten. V is TRBV7-1 and J is TRBJ2-1; perhaps TRBD1 as D (5 bases). TRBV7-1 is designated an ORF whose function remains uncertain. The CDR3 loop spans 16 amino acids. V was cut by 4 bases and J by 1 base, with 14 bases left in between. In DNA, the CDR3 is TGTGCCAGCAGCTGGACAACTCTATTTTCCTACAATGAGCAGTTCTTC. Protein: CASSWTTLFSYNEQFF.

This clone was seen a handful of times. This chain links TRBV11-3 with TRBJ1-4, with D possibly matching TRBD1 (6 bases). V lost 4 bases and J lost 8, with 20 bases in between. Germline V gene lookup returns CDR1 SGHNT and CDR2 YENEEA. The CDR3 covers 16 residues. The CDR3 region has the DNA TGTGCCAGCAGCTCTCGTAAGGCAGGGGACGGCGAAAAACTGTTTTTT. This gives the protein CASSSRKAGDGEKLFF.

This sequence joins TRBV30 and TRBJ1-2, with a possible D match to TRBD1 (6 bases). This CDR3 contains 15 residues. The germline CDR1 and CDR2 sequences are GTSNPN and SVGIG (reference sequence). The V gene lost 2 bases and the J gene lost 3 bases, with 16 bases spanning the gap. CDR3 region: CAWSYLQGPHYGYTF. In DNA form, the CDR3 reads TGTGCCTGGAGTTATTTACAGGGACCTCACTATGGCTACACCTTC.

Here the CDR3 DNA reads TGTGCCAGCAGCCCCGGATTTCACAATGAGCAGTTCTTC. Amino acid sequence: CASSPGFHNEQFF. V gene TRBV7-1 combines with J gene TRBJ2-1; D ambiguous. TRBV7-1 is filed as an ORF, its function uncertain. The CDR3 runs to 13 residues. V lost 5 bases and J 5 bases, leaving 10 bases between the germline ends.

The chain employs TRBV11-3 and TRBJ1-2, with 11 bases identical to TRBD1. V lost 5 bases to trimming and J lost 4 bases; unmatched junction nucleotides: 3. Germline values: CDR1 SGHNT, CDR2 YENEEA. This CDR3 has 14 residues. CDR3 in amino acids: CASSGTGGSYGYTF. The CDR3 nucleotides are TGTGCCAGCAGCGGGACAGGGGGAAGCTATGGCTACACCTTC. The entire variable domain, with the rest obtained from reference TRBV11-3 and TRBJ1-2, is as follows: EAGVVQSPRYKIIEKKQPVAFWCNPISGHNTLYWYLQNLGQGPELLIRYENEEAVDDSQLPKDRFSAERLKGVDSTLKIQPAELGDSAVYLCASSGTGGSYGYTFGSGTRLTVV.

The chain joins TRBV19 to TRBJ2-3, with 8 bases lining up with TRBD2. Germline values: CDR1 LNHDA, CDR2 SQIVND (reference sequence). V shed 5 bases and J 1 base; nucleotides not matched to a gene: 8. The CDR3 spans 16 residues. CDR3 sequence (DNA): TGTGCCAGTAGTTCCCGTAGCGGGACCCGCACAGATACGCAGTATTTT. Its translation: CASSSRSGTRTDTQYF.

This clone was seen only a few times. V gene TRBV29-1 combines with J gene TRBJ2-1, with 7 bases matching TRBD2. CDR1 is SQVTM and CDR2 is ANQGSEA in the germline V gene. The CDR3 consists of 15 residues. V shed 2 bases, J shed 4 bases, and the junction held 8 bases outside the gene matches. The CDR3 reads CSVEYSWGGYNEQFF. Written as DNA, the CDR3 is TGCAGCGTTGAATATTCGTGGGGGGGATACAATGAGCAGTTCTTC.

The chain has TRBV30 and TRBJ1-5; 9 bases match TRBD1. Looked up from germline, CDR1 is GTSNPN and CDR2 is SVGIG (reference sequence). This CDR3 region has 15 residues. V dropped 0 bases and J dropped 4; count of bases not matched to a gene: 4. This CDR3 reads CAWSVRDRVNQPQHF. CDR3 coding DNA: TGTGCCTGGAGTGTCCGGGACAGGGTGAATCAGCCCCAGCATTTT.

In its sample, this clone was seen a few times. The gene calls are TRBV11-3 and TRBJ1-6; D is unresolved. Between the trimmed V and J ends, which lost 1 base and 7 bases, there was a span of 8 bases. The CDR3 runs 14 residues. Germline loops: CDR1 SGHNT, CDR2 YENEEA. CDR3 residues: CASSLGQRNSPLHF. The CDR3 nucleotides are TGTGCCAGCAGCTTAGGTCAACGGAATTCACCCCTCCACTTT.

The chain recombines TRBV19 with TRBJ1-5; TRBD1 matches 7 bases. Germline V gene data show CDR1 as LNHDA and CDR2 as SQIVND (reference sequence). This CDR3 spans 13 amino acids. Unmatched junction bases numbered 1, after V lost 3 bases and J lost 5 bases. CDR3 coding DNA: TGTGCCAGTAGTATTCAGGGGGATCAGCCCCAGCATTTT. Its protein is CASSIQGDQPQHF.

This clone was detected a few times. The chain recombines TRBV11-3 with TRBJ2-7, with D perhaps being TRBD1 or TRBD2 (6 bases each). The germline V gene has CDR1 SGHNT and CDR2 YENEEA. CDR3 length: 15 amino acids. V lost 5 bases and J 7 bases, leaving 21 bases between the germline ends. Written as DNA, the CDR3 is TGTGCCAGCAGCCAAGCCACAGGGCCCCGGGGGGAGCAGTACTTC. It translates to CASSQATGPRGEQYF.

The chain has TRBV5-1 and TRBJ2-7; D might be TRBD2 (6 bases). The CDR3 runs 14 residues. The ends were cut back, 0 bases at V and 8 bases at J, with 15 bases in the middle. Germline assignment: CDR1 SGHRS and CDR2 YFSETQ. The CDR3 nucleotides are TGCGCCAGCAGCTTGGAGTCCGGGGGAGGAAAGCAGTACTTC. The encoded protein is CASSLESGGGKQYF.

In this sample, this clone turned up a few times. This chain connects TRBV18 to TRBJ2-7; D is possibly TRBD1 (5 bases). The V gene lost 0 bases and the J gene lost 7 bases, with 13 bases spanning the gap. Germline V lookup: CDR1 KGHSH, CDR2 LQKENI. The CDR3 consists of 14 residues. Here the CDR3 DNA reads TGTGCCAGCTCACCACCGATCAGGGAACGGGAGCAGTACTTC. Translation: CASSPPIREREQYF.

The J gene is TRBJ1-1, the V gene TRBV9; weak D call: TRBD1 (5 bases). From germline, CDR1 is SGDLS and CDR2 YYNGEE. V lost 0 bases, J lost 2 bases, and 11 bases lay in between. The CDR3 runs to 15 residues. CDR3 region: CASSVGGRLNTEAFF. CDR3 nucleotides: TGTGCCAGCAGCGTAGGGGGGAGATTAAACACTGAAGCTTTCTTT.

A few counts support this clone. The chain employs TRBV28 and TRBJ1-4; TRBD1 is a possible D gene (6 bases). V was shortened by 6 bases and J by 8 bases, with 19 bases between the two germline ends. This CDR3 has 15 amino acids. CDR1 is MDHEN, CDR2 SYDVKM, per germline. The DNA for the CDR3 is TGTGCCAGCAGATGGGGGGGCGCGTCGCAGGAAAAACTGTTTTTT. Translation gives CASRWGGASQEKLFF.

V and J are TRBV28 and TRBJ1-5; TRBD1 aligns across 8 bases. CDR1 MDHEN and CDR2 SYDVKM come from the germline V gene. The CDR3 covers 16 residues. V was clipped by 4 bases and J by 5 bases; unmatched bases: 10. The CDR3 is CASSSMTGAEDQPQHF. CDR3 DNA sequence: TGTGCCAGCAGTTCGATGACAGGGGCGGAGGATCAGCCCCAGCATTTT. The full variable domain, in which reference TRBV28 and TRBJ1-5 provide the parts outside the CDR3, is DVKVTQSSRYLVKRTGEKVFLECVQDMDHENMFWYRQDPGLGLRLIYFSYDVKMKEKGDIPEGYSVSREKKERFSLILESASTNQTSMYLCASSSMTGAEDQPQHFGDGTRLSIL.

The chain links TRBV11-3 to TRBJ2-2; D is unclear. Germline values: CDR1 SGHNT, CDR2 YENEEA. The CDR3 has 14 residues. V lost 3 bases and J 1 base, leaving 6 bases between the germline ends. The CDR3 loop reads CASSFKVNTGELFF. In nucleotides, the CDR3 is TGTGCCAGCAGCTTCAAAGTGAACACCGGGGAGCTGTTTTTT.

This clone occurred a few times. The chain has TRBV29-1 and TRBJ1-2; the match to TRBD1 covers 9 bases. The germline V gene has CDR1 SQVTM and CDR2 ANQGSEA. Losses at the gene ends were 7 bases for V and 5 bases for J; bases not matched to a gene: 8. The CDR3 is made up of 13 amino acids. The CDR3 loop reads CSGGDRAYYGYTF. As DNA, the CDR3 is TGCAGCGGAGGGGACAGGGCTTATTATGGCTACACCTTC.

A few counts support this clone. The chain combines TRBV6-8 with TRBJ2-1; 8 positions match TRBD2. Unmatched junction bases numbered 2, after V lost 9 bases and J lost 4 bases. CDR1 MNHGY and CDR2 SAAAGT come from the germline V gene. CDR3 length equals 12 residues. The CDR3, as DNA: TGTGCCAGTAGCGGGGAGTACAATGAGCAGTTCTTC. This codes for CASSGEYNEQFF.

The J gene is TRBJ1-6, the V gene TRBV11-3; no clear D. V was clipped by 0 bases and J by 18 bases, with 18 bases between them. This CDR3 comprises 14 residues. Germline CDR1 and CDR2: SGHNT and YENEEA. CDR3 loop: CASSLDRVSPASHF. DNA for the CDR3: TGTGCCAGCAGCTTAGATCGCGTCAGCCCAGCCTCCCACTTT. Filled out from reference TRBV11-3 and TRBJ1-6, the complete variable domain reads EAGVVQSPRYKIIEKKQPVAFWCNPISGHNTLYWYLQNLGQGPELLIRYENEEAVDDSQLPKDRFSAERLKGVDSTLKIQPAELGDSAVYLCASSLDRVSPASHFGNGTRLTVT.

This clone showed up just a few times. The chain links TRBV11-3 to TRBJ2-1; D is possibly TRBD1 (8 bases). CDR1 is SGHNT, CDR2 YENEEA, per germline. Trimming stripped 7 bases from V and 9 bases from J, with 22 bases between. The CDR3 length is 15 residues. In nucleotides, the CDR3 is TGTGCCAGCAAAGCAGGGGGCGCGGGAGCCCCTGAGCAGTTCTTC. As protein: CASKAGGAGAPEQFF.

This clone turned up a few times. This sequence joins TRBV6-8 and TRBJ1-1; D is ambiguous. Germline V gives CDR1 MNHGY, CDR2 SAAAGT. The ends were cut back, 0 bases at V and 7 bases at J, with 12 bases in the middle. This CDR3 contains 14 residues. The CDR3 loop reads CASSYSPKENEAFF. The CDR3 nucleotides are TGTGCCAGCAGTTACTCGCCTAAAGAGAATGAAGCTTTCTTT.

This clone was detected ten times or more. This rearrangement joins TRBV11-3 to TRBJ1-2, with D perhaps matching TRBD1 (6 bases). Trimming removed 5 bases at V and 7 bases at J, with 29 bases between. Per germline, CDR1 SGHNT and CDR2 YENEEA. There are 18 residues in the CDR3. CDR3 bases: TGTGCCAGCAGCCCAGAAGGAGCGGGCGGGGGGCTGGGACGTGGCTACACCTTC. Its protein is CASSPEGAGGGLGRGYTF.